This TCR beta chain was sequenced for a study of blood T cell repertoires in COVID-19. CDR1 is MDHEN and CDR2 is SYDVKM in the germline V gene. The CDR3 contains 12 residues. Trimming took off 5 bases at V and 4 bases at J, with 9 bases between the two ends. Assay used: immunoSEQ multiplex PCR; TCRdb lists only in-frame clones, some missing. The sample has more than 200,000 clones; 88% are singletons. The sample consisted of peripheral blood. The clonotype was recovered from a human donor in a cohort sampled during active COVID-19. The chain carries TRBV28 and TRBJ2-7; D remains unclear. DNA for the CDR3: TGTGCCAGCAGTCCTACTTATTACGAGCAGTACTTC. It specifies CASSPTYYEQYF.